This TCR beta chain was identified during a study of lymphopenia after photon versus proton radiotherapy. Study results and limitations: Relative stability marked proton patients; photon patients lost diversity and naive cells. After the lymphocyte nadir, photon-treated repertoires showed oligoclonal expansion, especially of CD8+ Temra cells.

A note on this clone: Its target is not known.

Clones were sequenced by immunoSEQ multiplex PCR, and TCRdb holds only the in-frame ones, with some missing. This table has over 50,000 clones, 86% appearing once. The V end lost 5 bases, the J end lost 5 bases, and 6 bases lay between the germline ends. This CDR3 spans 12 amino acids. The germline gives CDR1 KGHSH, CDR2 LQKENI. The sequencing used peripheral blood, collected from a patient treated with photon-based radiotherapy. The clonotype originates from a man between 40 and 49 years old with gastric cancer. The genes are TRBV18 and TRBJ2-2; D ambiguous. The CDR3 loop is CASSVVTGELFF. The CDR3 DNA sequence: TGTGCCAGCTCAGTTGTAACCGGGGAGCTGTTTTTT. Full variable domain (remainder filled in from reference TRBV18 and TRBJ2-2): NAGVMQNPRHLVRRRGQEARLRCSPMKGHSHVYWYRQLPEEGLKFMVYLQKENIIDESGMPKERFSAEFPKEGPSILRIQQVVRGDSAAYFCASSVVTGELFFGEGSRLTVL.